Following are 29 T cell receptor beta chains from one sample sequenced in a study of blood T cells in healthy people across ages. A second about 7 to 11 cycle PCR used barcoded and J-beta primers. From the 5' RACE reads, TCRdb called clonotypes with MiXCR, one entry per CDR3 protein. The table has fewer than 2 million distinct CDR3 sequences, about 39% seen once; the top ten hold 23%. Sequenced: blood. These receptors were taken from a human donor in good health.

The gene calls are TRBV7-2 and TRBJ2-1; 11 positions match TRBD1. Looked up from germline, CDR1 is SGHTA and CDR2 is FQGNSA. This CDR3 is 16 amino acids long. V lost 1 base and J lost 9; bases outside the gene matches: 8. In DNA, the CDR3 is TGTGCCAGCAGCTTAGTTGGTGGGACAGGGGGACGTGAGCAGTTCTTC. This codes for CASSLVGGTGGREQFF.

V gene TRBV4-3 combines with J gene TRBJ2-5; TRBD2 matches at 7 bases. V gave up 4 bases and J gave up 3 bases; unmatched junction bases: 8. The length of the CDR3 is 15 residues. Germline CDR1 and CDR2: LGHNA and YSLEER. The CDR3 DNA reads TGCGCCAGCAGCCGCATCACTAGCGCCGAAGAGACCCAGTACTTC. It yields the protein CASSRITSAEETQYF.

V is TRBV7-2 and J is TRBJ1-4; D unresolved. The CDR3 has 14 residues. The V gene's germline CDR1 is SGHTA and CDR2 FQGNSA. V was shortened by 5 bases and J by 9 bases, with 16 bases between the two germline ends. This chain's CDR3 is CASSLDGPGKKLFF. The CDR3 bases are TGTGCCAGCAGCCTGGACGGCCCGGGAAAAAAACTGTTTTTT.

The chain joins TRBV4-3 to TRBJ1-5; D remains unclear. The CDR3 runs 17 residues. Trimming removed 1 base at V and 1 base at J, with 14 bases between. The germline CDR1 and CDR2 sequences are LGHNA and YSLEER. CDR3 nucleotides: TGCGCCAGCAGCCAAGCCTTCCTCGGGCAGAGCAATCAGCCCCAGCATTTT. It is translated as CASSQAFLGQSNQPQHF.

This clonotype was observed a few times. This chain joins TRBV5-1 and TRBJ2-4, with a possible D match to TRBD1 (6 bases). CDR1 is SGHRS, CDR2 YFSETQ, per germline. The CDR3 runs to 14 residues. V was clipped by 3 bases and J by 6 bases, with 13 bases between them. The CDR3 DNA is TGCGCCAGCAGCTCCAGCGCGACAGGAAACATTCAGTACTTC. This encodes CASSSSATGNIQYF.

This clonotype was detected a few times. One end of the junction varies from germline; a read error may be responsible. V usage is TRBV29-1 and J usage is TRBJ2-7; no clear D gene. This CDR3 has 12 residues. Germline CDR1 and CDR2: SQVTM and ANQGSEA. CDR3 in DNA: TGCAGCGTATTTTTTAGCTCCTACGAGCGGTACTTC. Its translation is CSVFFSSYERYF.

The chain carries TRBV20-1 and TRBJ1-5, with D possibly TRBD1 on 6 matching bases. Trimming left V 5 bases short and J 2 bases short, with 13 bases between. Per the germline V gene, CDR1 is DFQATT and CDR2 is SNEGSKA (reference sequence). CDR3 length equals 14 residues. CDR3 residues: CSALQGGGNQPQHF. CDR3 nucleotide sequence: TGCAGTGCTTTACAGGGAGGGGGCAATCAGCCCCAGCATTTT.

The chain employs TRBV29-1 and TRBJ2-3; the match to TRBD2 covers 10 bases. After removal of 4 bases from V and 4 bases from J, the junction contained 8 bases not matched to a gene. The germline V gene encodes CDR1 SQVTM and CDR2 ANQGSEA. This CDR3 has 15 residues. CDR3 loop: CSVARAGGPADTQYF. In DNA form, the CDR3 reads TGCAGCGTTGCTCGAGCGGGGGGGCCCGCAGATACGCAGTATTTT.

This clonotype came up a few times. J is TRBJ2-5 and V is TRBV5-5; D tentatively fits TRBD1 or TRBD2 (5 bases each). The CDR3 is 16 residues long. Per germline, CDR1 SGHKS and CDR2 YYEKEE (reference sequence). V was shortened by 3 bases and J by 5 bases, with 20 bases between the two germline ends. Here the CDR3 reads CASSSLGAFSVETQYF. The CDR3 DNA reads TGTGCCAGCAGCTCGCTCGGGGCTTTTTCGGTTGAGACCCAGTACTTC.

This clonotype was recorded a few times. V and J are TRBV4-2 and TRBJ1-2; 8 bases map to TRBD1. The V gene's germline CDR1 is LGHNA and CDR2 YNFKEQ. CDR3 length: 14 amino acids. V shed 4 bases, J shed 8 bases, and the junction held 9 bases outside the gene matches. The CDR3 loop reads CASSPHTGGEGYTF. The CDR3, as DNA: TGTGCCAGCAGCCCTCATACAGGGGGGGAAGGCTACACCTTC.

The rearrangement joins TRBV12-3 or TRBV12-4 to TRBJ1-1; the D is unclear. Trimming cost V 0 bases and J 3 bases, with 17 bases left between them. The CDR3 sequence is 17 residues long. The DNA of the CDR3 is TGTGCCAGCAGTTTAGCCCGTTTCTCCCGAGGCTACACTGAAGCTTTCTTT. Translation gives CASSLARFSRGYTEAFF.

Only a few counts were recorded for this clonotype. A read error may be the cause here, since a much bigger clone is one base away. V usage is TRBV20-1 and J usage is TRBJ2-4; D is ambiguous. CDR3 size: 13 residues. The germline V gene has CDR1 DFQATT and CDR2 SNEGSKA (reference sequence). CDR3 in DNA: TGCAGTGCTCCGGGCCTTACCAAAAACACTCAGTACTTC. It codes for CSAPGLTKNTQYF.

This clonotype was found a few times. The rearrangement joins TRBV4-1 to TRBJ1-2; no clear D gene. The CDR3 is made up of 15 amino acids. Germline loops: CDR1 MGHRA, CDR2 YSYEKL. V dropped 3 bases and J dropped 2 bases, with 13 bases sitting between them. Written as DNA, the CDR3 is TGCGCCAGCAGCCATGTTACGCCACCGAACTATGGCTACACCTTC. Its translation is CASSHVTPPNYGYTF.

The CDR3 coding sequence is TGTGCCAGCAGCGCGGTCGGACCTCTCTCCTACAATGAGCAGTTCTTC. The encoded protein is CASSAVGPLSYNEQFF. The chain has TRBV5-5 and TRBJ2-1; unclear D gene. The CDR3 consists of 16 residues. Germline V CDR1 and CDR2: SGHKS, YYEKEE (reference sequence). The V end was cut by 4 bases, the J end by 0 bases, with 14 bases between. Full variable domain (rest looked up from reference TRBV5-5 and TRBJ2-1): DAGVTQSPTHLIKTRGQQVTLRCSPISGHKSVSWYQQVLGQGPQFIFQYYEKEERGRGNFPDRFSARQFPNYSSELNVNALLLGDSALYLCASSAVGPLSYNEQFFGPGTRLTVL.

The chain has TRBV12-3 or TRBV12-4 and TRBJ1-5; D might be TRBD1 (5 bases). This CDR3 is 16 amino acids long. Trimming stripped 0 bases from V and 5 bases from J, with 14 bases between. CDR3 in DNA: TGTGCCAGCAGTTTAGCCAGCACGGGACTCTATCAGCCCCAGCATTTT. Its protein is CASSLASTGLYQPQHF.

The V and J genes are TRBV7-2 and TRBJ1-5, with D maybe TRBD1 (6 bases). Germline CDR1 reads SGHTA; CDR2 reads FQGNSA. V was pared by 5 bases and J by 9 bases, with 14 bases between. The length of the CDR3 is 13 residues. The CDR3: CASSGRGGRPQHF. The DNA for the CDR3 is TGTGCCAGCAGCGGACGGGGGGGGCGGCCCCAGCATTTT.

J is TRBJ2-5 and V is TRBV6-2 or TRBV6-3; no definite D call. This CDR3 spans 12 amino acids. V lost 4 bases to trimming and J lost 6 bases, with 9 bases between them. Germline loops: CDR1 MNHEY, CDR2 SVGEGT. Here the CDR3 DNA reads TGTGCCAGCAGTTCATATACGAAGACCCAGTACTTC. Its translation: CASSSYTKTQYF.

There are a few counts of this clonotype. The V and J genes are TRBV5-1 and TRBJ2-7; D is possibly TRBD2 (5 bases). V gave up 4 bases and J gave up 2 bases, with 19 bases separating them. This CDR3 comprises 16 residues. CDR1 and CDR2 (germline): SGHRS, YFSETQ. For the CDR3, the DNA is TGCGCCAGCAGCCCAGCCGGGAATACCTTAACCTACGAGCAGTACTTC. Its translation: CASSPAGNTLTYEQYF. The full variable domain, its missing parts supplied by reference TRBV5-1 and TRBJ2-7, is KAGVTQTPRYLIKTRGQQVTLSCSPISGHRSVSWYQQTPGQGLQFLFEYFSETQRNKGNFPGRFSGRQFSNSRSEMNVSTLELGDSALYLCASSPAGNTLTYEQYFGPGTRLTVT.

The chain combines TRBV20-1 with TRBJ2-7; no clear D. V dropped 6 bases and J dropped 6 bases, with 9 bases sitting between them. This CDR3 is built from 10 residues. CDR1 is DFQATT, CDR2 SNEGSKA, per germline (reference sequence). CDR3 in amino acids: CSANWGEQYF. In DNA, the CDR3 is TGCAGTGCCAACTGGGGCGAGCAGTACTTC.

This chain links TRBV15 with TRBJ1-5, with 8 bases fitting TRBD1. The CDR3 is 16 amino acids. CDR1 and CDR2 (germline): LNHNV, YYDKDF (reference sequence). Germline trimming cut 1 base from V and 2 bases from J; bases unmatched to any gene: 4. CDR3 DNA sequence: TGTGCCACCAGCAGAGTAGGACAGGGCGGCAATCAGCCCCAGCATTTT. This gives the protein CATSRVGQGGNQPQHF.

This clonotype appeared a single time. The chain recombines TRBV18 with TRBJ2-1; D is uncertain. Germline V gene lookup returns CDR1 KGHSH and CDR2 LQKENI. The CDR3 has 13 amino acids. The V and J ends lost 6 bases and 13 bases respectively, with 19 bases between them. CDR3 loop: CASSRSLLETQFF. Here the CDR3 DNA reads TGTGCCAGCTCCCGTAGCCTTTTGGAGACCCAGTTCTTC.

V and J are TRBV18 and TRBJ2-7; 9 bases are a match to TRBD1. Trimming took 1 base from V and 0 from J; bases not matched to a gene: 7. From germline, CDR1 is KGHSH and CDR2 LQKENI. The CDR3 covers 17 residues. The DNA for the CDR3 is TGTGCCAGCTCACCACGATACGGGACAGGGAGCTCCTACGAGCAGTACTTC. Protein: CASSPRYGTGSSYEQYF.

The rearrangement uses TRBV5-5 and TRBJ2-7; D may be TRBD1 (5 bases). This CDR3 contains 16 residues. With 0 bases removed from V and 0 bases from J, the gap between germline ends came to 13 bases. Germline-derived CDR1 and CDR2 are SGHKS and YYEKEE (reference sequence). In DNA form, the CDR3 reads TGTGCCAGCAGCTTGGCAGGGCCCCTTATCTCCTACGAGCAGTACTTC. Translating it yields CASSLAGPLISYEQYF.

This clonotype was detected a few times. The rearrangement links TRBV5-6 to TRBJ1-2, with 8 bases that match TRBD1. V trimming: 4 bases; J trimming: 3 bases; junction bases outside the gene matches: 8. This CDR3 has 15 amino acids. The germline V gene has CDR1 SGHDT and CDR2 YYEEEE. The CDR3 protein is CASSPGTGPHYGYTF. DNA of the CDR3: TGTGCCAGCAGCCCGGGGACAGGTCCTCACTATGGCTACACCTTC. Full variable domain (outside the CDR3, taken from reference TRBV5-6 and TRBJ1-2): DAGVTQSPTHLIKTRGQQVTLRCSPKSGHDTVSWYQQALGQGPQFIFQYYEEEERQRGNFPDRFSGHQFPNYSSELNVNALLLGDSALYLCASSPGTGPHYGYTFGSGTRLTVV.

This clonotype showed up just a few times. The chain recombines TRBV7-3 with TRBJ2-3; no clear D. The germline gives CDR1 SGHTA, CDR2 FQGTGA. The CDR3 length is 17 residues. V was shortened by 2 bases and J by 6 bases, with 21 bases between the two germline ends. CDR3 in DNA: TGTGCCAGCAGCTTATCCCTAGGACGGACGGAGTGGGATACGCAGTATTTT. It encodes CASSLSLGRTEWDTQYF.

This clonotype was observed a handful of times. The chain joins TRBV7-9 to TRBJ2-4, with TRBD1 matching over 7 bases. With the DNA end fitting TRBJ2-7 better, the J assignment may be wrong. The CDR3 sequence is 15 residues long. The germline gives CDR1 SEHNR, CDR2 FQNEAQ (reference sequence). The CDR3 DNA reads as TGTGCCAGCAGCTTACGTGCCGGGACAGAGGTCGAGCAGTACTTC. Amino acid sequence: CASSLRAGTEVEQYF.

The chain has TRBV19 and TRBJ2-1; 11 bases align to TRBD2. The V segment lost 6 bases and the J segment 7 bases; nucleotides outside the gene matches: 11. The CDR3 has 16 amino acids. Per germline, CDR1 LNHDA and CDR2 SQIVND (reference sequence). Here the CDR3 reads CASSPGASGGFNEQFF. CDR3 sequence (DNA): TGTGCCAGTAGCCCGGGGGCTAGCGGGGGGTTTAATGAGCAGTTCTTC.

The CDR3 sequence: CSVETGEWGDTQYF. Written as DNA, the CDR3 is TGCAGCGTTGAGACAGGCGAATGGGGAGATACGCAGTATTTT. V gene TRBV29-1 combines with J gene TRBJ2-3, with a weak D call TRBD1 (6 bases). There are 14 residues in the CDR3. Deletions cut 3 bases from V and 5 bases from J, with 15 bases between. Per germline, CDR1 SQVTM and CDR2 ANQGSEA.

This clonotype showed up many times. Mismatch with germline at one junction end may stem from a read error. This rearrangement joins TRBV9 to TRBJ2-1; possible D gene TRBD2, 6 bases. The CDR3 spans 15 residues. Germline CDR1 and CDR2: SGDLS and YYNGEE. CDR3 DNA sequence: TGCGCCAGCAGCGCCGGGGGTAGCTCCTACAATGAGCAGTTCTTC. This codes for CASSAGGSSYNEQFF.